These 21 T cell receptor beta chains were sequenced from one sample in a study of shared clonotypes between healthy human individuals. Profiling relied on immunoSEQ multiplex PCR, and the TCRdb table lists in-frame clones only, not all of them. The data contain around 530,000 clones, roughly 79% of them singletons. Sequenced sample: PBMCs. The receptors come from a middle-aged woman in good health. Some clones in this sample may be carry-over from other donors' samples.

About this clone itself: Because it lacks the conserved phenylalanine or tryptophan at the end, this CDR3 is likely a read error. The genes are TRBV30 and TRBJ1-5, with D possibly matching TRBD1 (6 bases). Per germline, CDR1 GTSNPN and CDR2 SVGIG (reference sequence). Trimming stripped 4 bases from V and 6 bases from J, with 19 bases between. This CDR3 region has 15 residues. The CDR3: CAWTPTGNWGQPQHS. CDR3 in DNA: TGTGCCTGGACACCCACAGGGAATTGGGGTCAGCCCCAGCATTCT.

This clone was counted only a few times. This chain joins TRBV7-6 and TRBJ2-1, with D perhaps matching TRBD2 (5 bases). CDR1 and CDR2 (germline): SGHVS, FNYEAQ. The CDR3 has 14 residues. V was pared by 0 bases and J by 9 bases, with 12 bases between. DNA of the CDR3: TGTGCCAGCAGCTTAGCGGGAGTAAAAAGTGAGCAGTTCTTC. It specifies CASSLAGVKSEQFF.

The gene calls are TRBV10-3 and TRBJ2-5, with 11 bases identical to TRBD2. The CDR3 contains 14 residues. Germline V gives CDR1 ENHRY, CDR2 SYGVKD. V was pared by 10 bases and J by 1 base, with 5 bases of the junction left unmatched. The CDR3 protein is CATRLAGSQETQYF. In DNA form, the CDR3 reads TGTGCCACGCGACTAGCGGGAAGCCAAGAGACCCAGTACTTC.

This sequence joins TRBV5-8 and TRBJ2-5; TRBD2 is a possible D gene (5 bases). This CDR3 has 14 residues. V lost 4 bases to trimming and J lost 4 bases, with 14 bases between them. Germline CDR1 SGHTS, CDR2 YDEGEE. This CDR3 is CASSPGEYLETQYF. The CDR3 region has the DNA TGTGCCAGCAGCCCTGGGGAGTACCTAGAGACCCAGTACTTC.

The chain carries TRBV7-9 and TRBJ2-3; 10 bases align to TRBD2. The CDR3 covers 16 residues. CDR1 is SEHNR and CDR2 is FQNEAQ in the germline V gene (reference sequence). The V segment lost 2 bases and the J segment 2 bases; nucleotides outside the gene matches: 4. The CDR3 spells CASSLKLAGFTDTQYF. The DNA of the CDR3 is TGTGCCAGCAGCTTAAAACTAGCGGGATTCACAGATACGCAGTATTTT.

This clone was seen more than once but under ten times. The chain is built from TRBV29-1 and TRBJ2-4; 7 positions match TRBD2. The trim removed 4 bases at V and 5 bases at J, leaving 5 bases unmatched. This CDR3 is 13 amino acids long. CDR1 and CDR2 from the germline V gene are SQVTM and ANQGSEA. The CDR3 DNA follows: TGCAGCGTTGGGCGGGGAGGGGAAAACATTCAGTACTTC. It codes for CSVGRGGENIQYF.

V usage is TRBV10-3 and J usage is TRBJ2-4; 11 bases map to TRBD2. CDR3 length: 15 amino acids. Germline V gene sequence: CDR1 ENHRY, CDR2 SYGVKD. Unmatched junction bases numbered 14, after V lost 10 bases and J lost 9 bases. CDR3 coding DNA: TGTGCCACGGGGACTAGCGGTTCCCATGCGGGCATTCAGTACTTC. This translates into CATGTSGSHAGIQYF.

The V call is TRBV19, the J call TRBJ1-2, with TRBD1 matching over 7 bases. Germline CDR1 reads LNHDA; CDR2 reads SQIVND (reference sequence). V shed 6 bases, J shed 7 bases, and the junction held 8 bases outside the gene matches. This CDR3 has 13 residues. The CDR3 DNA follows: TGTGCCAGTAGGGGACAGTCGACGGTTGGCTACACCTTC. It is translated as CASRGQSTVGYTF.

The sample holds a few counts of this clone. The V and J genes are TRBV18 and TRBJ1-6; possible D gene TRBD1, 5 bases. The germline CDR1 and CDR2 sequences are KGHSH and LQKENI. CDR3 length: 13 residues. V was clipped by 3 bases and J by 11 bases, with 11 bases between them. CDR3 sequence reads: CASSPAGDPPLHF. In nucleotides, the CDR3 is TGTGCCAGCTCACCGGCGGGGGATCCACCCCTCCACTTT. The full variable domain, completed using reference TRBV18 and TRBJ1-6, is NAGVMQNPRHLVRRRGQEARLRCSPMKGHSHVYWYRQLPEEGLKFMVYLQKENIIDESGMPKERFSAEFPKEGPSILRIQQVVRGDSAAYFCASSPAGDPPLHFGNGTRLTVT.

The rearrangement links TRBV14 to TRBJ2-1; no firm D call. Trimming took 1 base from V and 3 from J, leaving 7 bases between them. The CDR3 contains 14 residues. From germline, CDR1 is SGHDN and CDR2 FVKESK. CDR3: CASSQGQNYNEQFF. The DNA for the CDR3 is TGTGCCAGCAGCCAAGGCCAGAACTACAATGAGCAGTTCTTC.

The chain joins TRBV2 to TRBJ2-5; D unresolved. The CDR3 is made up of 13 amino acids. In germline, CDR1 is SNHLY, CDR2 FYNNEI. Trimming shortened V by 7 bases and J by 1 base, and 10 bases separated the two germline ends. The CDR3 here is CASTEYPQETQYF. For the CDR3, the DNA is TGTGCCAGCACCGAGTACCCCCAAGAGACCCAGTACTTC.

V is TRBV28 and J is TRBJ2-1, with TRBD2 as a possible D gene (6 bases). CDR3 length equals 18 residues. Trimming stripped 5 bases from V and 2 bases from J, with 22 bases between. Per the germline V gene, CDR1 is MDHEN and CDR2 is SYDVKM. The CDR3 here is CASSPIFLVTRTYNEQFF. The DNA for the CDR3 is TGTGCCAGCAGTCCAATCTTTCTTGTGACTAGAACCTACAATGAGCAGTTCTTC.

The chain is built from TRBV2 and TRBJ1-4; no clear D. The length of the CDR3 is 16 residues. The germline gives CDR1 SNHLY, CDR2 FYNNEI. Trimming shortened V by 4 bases and J by 0 bases, and 12 bases separated the two germline ends. CDR3 sequence (DNA): TGTGCCAGCAGTGCGTCGGCAGCCGCAACTAATGAAAAACTGTTTTTT. The encoded protein is CASSASAAATNEKLFF.

This chain uses TRBV27 with TRBJ2-1, with TRBD1 identical over 9 bases. The CDR3 loop spans 14 amino acids. CDR1 and CDR2 (germline): MNHEY, SMNVEV (reference sequence). The J segment lost 7 bases and the V segment lost 5 bases, leaving 6 bases of the junction unmatched. This CDR3 reads CASSPRDRVNEQFF. For the CDR3, the DNA is TGTGCCAGCAGTCCCCGGGACAGGGTAAATGAGCAGTTCTTC.

The gene calls are TRBV30 and TRBJ1-2, with D unresolved. The germline V gene encodes CDR1 GTSNPN and CDR2 SVGIG (reference sequence). V lost 0 bases and J lost 8, with 13 bases in between. The CDR3 spans 13 residues. The CDR3 protein is CAWSVRSVSGYTF. The CDR3 bases are TGTGCCTGGAGTGTACGTTCAGTTAGCGGCTACACCTTC.

The chain uses TRBV7-6 and TRBJ2-1; 8 nucleotides match TRBD2. Germline V gene sequence: CDR1 SGHVS, CDR2 FNYEAQ. CDR3 length: 15 amino acids. V lost 5 bases, J lost 6 bases, and 9 bases stayed unmatched. CDR3 amino acids: CASSQLGTSVNEQFF. The CDR3 DNA sequence: TGTGCCAGCAGCCAACTCGGGACTAGTGTCAATGAGCAGTTCTTC.

The chain has TRBV5-1 and TRBJ2-7; D is possibly TRBD1 or TRBD2 (5 bases each). The CDR3 consists of 17 residues. Per the germline V gene, CDR1 is SGHRS and CDR2 is YFSETQ. Trimming stripped 1 base from V and 2 bases from J, with 19 bases between. The CDR3: CASSLTGRSSGTYEQYF. The CDR3, as DNA: TGCGCCAGCAGCTTGACGGGACGTTCGAGTGGGACCTACGAGCAGTACTTC.

Ten or more counts support this clone. Other DNA sequences in the same sample also yield this CDR3. This chain links TRBV4-2 with TRBJ1-2, with 8 bases that match TRBD1. Germline loops: CDR1 LGHNA, CDR2 YNFKEQ. With V trimmed by 4 bases and J by 13 bases, 8 bases remained unmatched. This CDR3 comprises 12 residues. CDR3 loop: CASSLDREVCTF. In nucleotides, the CDR3 is TGTGCCAGCAGCCTGGACAGGGAGGTATGCACCTTC.

The genes are TRBV5-4 and TRBJ1-2, with TRBD1 matching over 8 bases. The CDR3 is 14 residues long. Germline values: CDR1 SGHNT, CDR2 YYREEE (reference sequence). The V and J ends lost 4 bases and 8 bases, in that order; junction bases with no gene match: 10. The CDR3 DNA sequence: TGTGCCAGCAGCGCACATCAGGGGGCCGGGGGCTACACCTTC. Protein: CASSAHQGAGGYTF. The variable domain in full, completed from reference TRBV5-4 and TRBJ1-2, reads ETGVTQSPTHLIKTRGQQVTLRCSSQSGHNTVSWYQQALGQGPQFIFQYYREEENGRGNFPPRFSGLQFPNYSSELNVNALELDDSALYLCASSAHQGAGGYTFGSGTRLTVV.

This clone was observed a handful of times. A much larger clone differs by one base, so this may be a read error. The CDR3: CARSFSPPETQYF. CDR3 DNA sequence: TGTGCCAGAAGCTTTTCCCCTCCAGAGACCCAGTACTTC. The V gene is TRBV11-2, the J gene TRBJ2-5; D is ambiguous. Germline assignment: CDR1 SGHAT and CDR2 FQNNGV. The CDR3 has 13 residues.

With regard to this clone: A much larger clone sits a single nucleotide away, making a read error possible. Other DNA sequences in this sample translate to the same CDR3. The V gene is TRBV2, the J gene TRBJ1-3; 8 bases agree with TRBD1. CDR1 is SNHLY and CDR2 is FYNNEI in the germline V gene. The CDR3 is 14 residues long. In nucleotides, the CDR3 is TGTGCCAGCAAGACAGGGGATGCTGGAAACACTATATATTTT. This sequence encodes CASKTGDAGNTIYF.